The T cell receptor (beta chain) under discussion was sequenced for a study of cytomegalovirus exposure and HLA in healthy donors. This CDR3 has 13 residues. V shed 7 bases and J 5 bases; nucleotides not matched to a gene: 6. In germline, CDR1 is SGHTS, CDR2 YDEGEE. The PCR ran on 60 Vbeta and 13 Jbeta primers. TCRdb's copy holds only in-frame clones and misses some; the assay was immunoSEQ multiplex PCR. The data contain about 64,000 clones, 55% to 80% of them singletons. The specimen sequenced was PBMCs. This clonotype originated in a woman aged 50 to 60 in good health and CMV-seronegative. The V and J genes are TRBV5-8 and TRBJ1-5, with 7 bases matching TRBD1. CDR3 nucleotide sequence: TGTGCCAGCGGCCGGGACAGTGATCAGCCCCAGCATTTT. Its translation is CASGRDSDQPQHF.